This entry lists 8 T cell receptor beta chains sequenced from one sample in a study of blood T cell repertoires in COVID-19. Generated by immunoSEQ multiplex PCR, the TCRdb table keeps only in-frame clones and is missing some. This sample has 95,000 to 100,000 clones, with about 85% found just once. Sequenced sample: peripheral blood. These TCRs come from a woman in her 70s with active or convalescent COVID-19.

The V call is TRBV18, the J call TRBJ2-7; 9 bases line up with TRBD2. The J segment lost 5 bases and the V segment lost 4 bases, leaving 6 bases of the junction unmatched. The length of the CDR3 is 14 residues. Germline CDR1 reads KGHSH; CDR2 reads LQKENI. The CDR3: CASSQSSGNNEQYF. The CDR3 nucleotides are TGTGCCAGCTCACAGTCTAGCGGGAACAACGAGCAGTACTTC.

The rearrangement uses TRBV5-6 and TRBJ2-4, with 8 bases matching TRBD2. In germline, CDR1 is SGHDT, CDR2 YYEEEE. The CDR3 length is 16 residues. V trimming: 3 bases; J trimming: 9 bases; junction bases outside the gene matches: 14. Here the CDR3 reads CASSYISAGDDSIQYF. The CDR3 DNA is TGTGCCAGCAGCTACATTTCAGCGGGAGATGACAGCATTCAGTACTTC.

The chain links TRBV4-3 to TRBJ2-1; 9 bases are shared with TRBD2. The length of the CDR3 is 18 residues. Germline V gene sequence: CDR1 LGHNA, CDR2 YSLEER. After removal of 0 bases from V and 2 bases from J, the junction contained 8 bases not matched to a gene. The CDR3 is CASSQDFSGTSPYNEQFF. CDR3 nucleotide sequence: TGCGCCAGCAGCCAAGACTTTTCCGGGACTAGCCCCTACAATGAGCAGTTCTTC.

CDR3 amino acids: CASRPTGPEAFF. CDR3 DNA sequence: TGTGCAAGTCGCCCGACAGGGCCTGAAGCTTTCTTT. This chain connects TRBV12-2 to TRBJ1-1; the table's D gene call, TRBD1, was not cross checked with the DNA. TRBV12-2 is termed a pseudogene. The CDR3 contains 12 residues.

The chain couples TRBV19 to TRBJ2-5; D is possibly TRBD1 (6 bases). V was trimmed by 3 bases and J by 3 bases, leaving 11 bases between them. CDR1 LNHDA and CDR2 SQIVND come from the germline V gene (reference sequence). The CDR3 consists of 14 residues. The CDR3 region has the DNA TGTGCCAGTAGTATCCGGGACACCGAAGAGACCCAGTACTTC. Its protein is CASSIRDTEETQYF.

The V and J genes are TRBV9 and TRBJ2-2, with 7 bases matching TRBD1. The CDR3 has 16 amino acids. J gave up 3 bases and V 3 bases, and 8 bases lay outside the gene matches. Germline V gene sequence: CDR1 SGDLS, CDR2 YYNGEE. CDR3 loop: CASSGRQGSHTGELFF. Here the CDR3 DNA reads TGTGCCAGCAGCGGAAGACAGGGCTCCCACACCGGGGAGCTGTTTTTT. Combining the CDR3 with reference TRBV9 and TRBJ2-2 gives the whole variable domain DSGVTQTPKHLITATGQRVTLRCSPRSGDLSVYWYQQSLDQGLQFLIQYYNGEERAKGNILERFSAQQFPDLHSELNLSSLELGDSALYFCASSGRQGSHTGELFFGEGSRLTVL.

DNA of the CDR3: TGTGCCAGCAGCCAAGATGCCAGTGCCTTCACAGATACGCAGTATTTT. Translation: CASSQDASAFTDTQYF. The rearrangement uses TRBV3-1 (or the pseudogene TRBV3-2) and TRBJ2-3; D not resolved. Germline lookup yields CDR1 LGHDT and CDR2 YNNKEL (reference sequence). This CDR3 has 16 residues. The germline V and J ends were trimmed by 0 bases and 2 bases, with 12 bases remaining between them.

The J gene is TRBJ2-4, the V gene TRBV5-6, with 7 bases identical to TRBD1. The CDR3 runs to 16 residues. The trim removed 3 bases at V and 0 bases at J, leaving 6 bases unmatched. The V gene's germline CDR1 is SGHDT and CDR2 YYEEEE. DNA of the CDR3: TGTGCCAGCAGCTCCCGGGACAGCCTAGCCAAAAACATTCAGTACTTC. It codes for CASSSRDSLAKNIQYF.